These T cell receptor beta chains were read from a single sample in a study of radiation and T cells in renal cell carcinoma. Data came from immunoSEQ multiplex PCR; TCRdb stores just in-frame clones and leaves some out. The repertoire holds over 85,000 clones, with approximately 80% as singletons. The sample consisted of blood, taken from a patient whose treatment included radiotherapy and nephrectomy. The receptors here all came from a middle-aged man with renal cell carcinoma. Both conserved end residues are part of each CDR3. The order of the fields is D gene, V gene, clone size, CDR3 length, J gene, CDR3 protein, CDR3 DNA. A D gene is named only where the DNA matches it firmly. Only part of the rows carry a size: once, few, many, or a class if the clone is expanded.

d_call: NA; v_call: TRBV5-8; clone_size: NA; cdr3_length: 15; j_call: TRBJ1-1; cdr3_aa: CASRLRGGANTEAFF; cdr3_nt: TGTGCCAGCCGTTTAAGGGGGGGAGCGAACACTGAAGCTTTCTTT
d_call: TRBD2; v_call: TRBV5-8; clone_size: NA; cdr3_length: 15; j_call: TRBJ2-1; cdr3_aa: CASSFGLAGDNEQFF; cdr3_nt: TGTGCCAGCAGCTTCGGACTAGCGGGAGATAATGAGCAGTTCTTC
d_call: TRBD1; v_call: TRBV5-1; clone_size: NA; cdr3_length: 14; j_call: TRBJ1-2; cdr3_aa: CASSFPGTGSGYTF; cdr3_nt: TGCGCCAGCAGCTTCCCGGGGACAGGGTCTGGCTACACCTTC
d_call: TRBD1; v_call: TRBV5-1; clone_size: NA; cdr3_length: 15; j_call: TRBJ2-7; cdr3_aa: CASSLVGTDSYEQYF; cdr3_nt: TGCGCCAGCAGCTTGGTAGGGACAGATTCCTACGAGCAGTACTTC
d_call: NA; v_call: TRBV27; clone_size: NA; cdr3_length: 12; j_call: TRBJ1-1; cdr3_aa: CASSQGGVTAFF; cdr3_nt: TGTGCCAGCAGCCAAGGCGGGGTGACGGCTTTCTTT
d_call: NA; v_call: TRBV6-5; clone_size: once; cdr3_length: 14; j_call: TRBJ2-1; cdr3_aa: CASSHGQGGNEQFF; cdr3_nt: TGTGCCAGCAGCCACGGGCAGGGGGGGAATGAGCAGTTCTTC
d_call: NA; v_call: TRBV28; clone_size: NA; cdr3_length: 14; j_call: TRBJ1-1; cdr3_aa: CASSSGQRNTEAFF; cdr3_nt: TGTGCCAGCAGTTCCGGACAGCGGAACACTGAAGCTTTCTTT
d_call: TRBD2; v_call: TRBV29-1; clone_size: NA; cdr3_length: 14; j_call: TRBJ2-7; cdr3_aa: CSVKGVAGAYEQYF; cdr3_nt: TGCAGCGTCAAGGGGGTAGCGGGGGCCTACGAGCAGTACTTC
d_call: NA; v_call: TRBV29-1; clone_size: NA; cdr3_length: 13; j_call: TRBJ2-5; cdr3_aa: CSVLRTAQETQYF; cdr3_nt: TGCAGCGTTCTACGGACGGCTCAAGAGACCCAGTACTTC
d_call: NA; v_call: TRBV9; clone_size: NA; cdr3_length: 16; j_call: TRBJ2-3; cdr3_aa: CASSVEAGGYTDTQYF; cdr3_nt: TGTGCCAGCAGCGTAGAGGCAGGGGGGTACACAGATACGCAGTATTTT
d_call: NA; v_call: TRBV19; clone_size: NA; cdr3_length: 14; j_call: TRBJ1-2; cdr3_aa: CASTSPGLTRGYTF; cdr3_nt: TGTGCCAGCACATCCCCGGGTCTCACTCGGGGCTACACCTTC
d_call: NA; v_call: TRBV27; clone_size: NA; cdr3_length: 12; j_call: TRBJ2-1; cdr3_aa: CASVGDAYEQFF; cdr3_nt: TGTGCCAGCGTCGGTGATGCGTATGAGCAGTTCTTC
d_call: NA; v_call: TRBV6-5; clone_size: NA; cdr3_length: 15; j_call: TRBJ1-2; cdr3_aa: CASSKLDSRLSGYTF; cdr3_nt: TGTGCCAGCAGCAAACTAGACAGTCGGCTCTCAGGCTACACCTTC
d_call: NA; v_call: TRBV6-6; clone_size: NA; cdr3_length: 14; j_call: TRBJ2-7; cdr3_aa: CASTPVGVTYEQYF; cdr3_nt: TGTGCCAGCACCCCTGTGGGAGTAACCTACGAGCAGTACTTC
d_call: NA; v_call: TRBV27; clone_size: NA; cdr3_length: 14; j_call: TRBJ2-7; cdr3_aa: CASREQGTSYEQYF; cdr3_nt: TGTGCCAGCAGGGAACAGGGAACGTCCTACGAGCAGTACTTC
d_call: NA; v_call: TRBV27; clone_size: NA; cdr3_length: 12; j_call: TRBJ2-3; cdr3_aa: CASSWKGDTQYF; cdr3_nt: TGTGCCAGCAGTTGGAAGGGGGATACGCAGTATTTT
d_call: TRBD2; v_call: TRBV9; clone_size: NA; cdr3_length: 15; j_call: TRBJ2-5; cdr3_aa: CASTESAGGQETQYF; cdr3_nt: TGTGCCAGCACCGAATCAGCGGGGGGGCAAGAGACCCAGTACTTC
d_call: TRBD1; v_call: TRBV7-9; clone_size: few; cdr3_length: 16; j_call: TRBJ2-2; cdr3_aa: CASSPHRGSNTGELFF; cdr3_nt: TGTGCCAGCAGCCCTCACAGGGGATCGAACACCGGGGAGCTGTTTTTT
d_call: NA; v_call: TRBV5-6; clone_size: once; cdr3_length: 11; j_call: TRBJ2-7; cdr3_aa: CASSLQNEQYF; cdr3_nt: TGTGCCAGCAGCCTCCAAAACGAGCAGTACTTC
d_call: TRBD2; v_call: TRBV29-1; clone_size: NA; cdr3_length: 12; j_call: TRBJ2-4; cdr3_aa: CSAGLAENIQYF; cdr3_nt: TGCAGCGCGGGACTAGCGGAAAACATTCAGTACTTC
d_call: TRBD1; v_call: TRBV7-6; clone_size: NA; cdr3_length: 19; j_call: TRBJ2-3; cdr3_aa: CASSLWTRDRWDPPDTQYF; cdr3_nt: TGTGCCAGCAGCTTGTGGACCCGGGACAGGTGGGATCCTCCAGATACGCAGTATTTT
d_call: TRBD2; v_call: TRBV19; clone_size: NA; cdr3_length: 16; j_call: TRBJ2-1; cdr3_aa: CARSGTSGGSCDEQFF; cdr3_nt: TGTGCCAGATCCGGGACTAGCGGGGGGTCCTGCGATGAGCAGTTCTTC
d_call: NA; v_call: TRBV9; clone_size: few; cdr3_length: 15; j_call: TRBJ2-1; cdr3_aa: CASSMMISGYNEQFF; cdr3_nt: TGTGCCAGCAGCATGATGATTAGCGGCTACAATGAGCAGTTCTTC
d_call: TRBD1; v_call: TRBV7-9; clone_size: few; cdr3_length: 13; j_call: TRBJ1-2; cdr3_aa: CASRPKTGDGYTF; cdr3_nt: TGTGCCAGCAGACCCAAGACAGGGGATGGCTACACCTTC
d_call: NA; v_call: TRBV10-3; clone_size: NA; cdr3_length: 13; j_call: TRBJ2-1; cdr3_aa: CAIRARDNNEQFF; cdr3_nt: TGTGCCATCAGGGCTCGGGATAACAATGAGCAGTTCTTC
d_call: NA; v_call: TRBV5-1; clone_size: NA; cdr3_length: 14; j_call: TRBJ2-5; cdr3_aa: CASSTPGPGETQYF; cdr3_nt: TGCGCCAGCAGCACCCCGGGGCCTGGAGAGACCCAGTACTTC
d_call: TRBD2; v_call: TRBV6-1; clone_size: NA; cdr3_length: 14; j_call: TRBJ2-7; cdr3_aa: CASKGSGPSYEQYF; cdr3_nt: TGTGCCAGCAAAGGTAGCGGGCCCTCCTACGAGCAGTACTTC
d_call: NA; v_call: TRBV7-7; clone_size: NA; cdr3_length: 14; j_call: TRBJ2-2; cdr3_aa: CASSLQENTGELFF; cdr3_nt: TGTGCTAGCAGCTTACAGGAGAACACCGGGGAGCTGTTTTTT
d_call: NA; v_call: TRBV5-5; clone_size: NA; cdr3_length: 14; j_call: TRBJ2-7; cdr3_aa: CASSLGRISYEQYF; cdr3_nt: TGTGCCAGCAGCCTCGGGCGAATCTCCTACGAGCAGTACTTC